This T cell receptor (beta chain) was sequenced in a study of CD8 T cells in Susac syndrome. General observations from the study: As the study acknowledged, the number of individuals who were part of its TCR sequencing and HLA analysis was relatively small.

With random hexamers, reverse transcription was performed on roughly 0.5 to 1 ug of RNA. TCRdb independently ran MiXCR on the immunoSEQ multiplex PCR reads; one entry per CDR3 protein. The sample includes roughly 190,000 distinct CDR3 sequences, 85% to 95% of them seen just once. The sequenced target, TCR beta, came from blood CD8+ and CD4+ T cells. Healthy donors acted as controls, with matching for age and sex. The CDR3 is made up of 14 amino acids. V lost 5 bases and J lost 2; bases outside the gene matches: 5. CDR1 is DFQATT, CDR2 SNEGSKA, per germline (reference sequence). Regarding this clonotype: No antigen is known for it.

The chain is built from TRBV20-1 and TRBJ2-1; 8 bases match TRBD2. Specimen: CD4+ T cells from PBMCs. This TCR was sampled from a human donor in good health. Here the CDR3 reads CSARTGLAYNEQFF. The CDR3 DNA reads TGCAGTGCTCGGACGGGACTAGCCTACAATGAGCAGTTCTTC.